This T cell receptor (beta chain) was identified during a study of shared clonotypes between healthy human individuals. This clone showed up just once. No antigen is known for it. A much larger clone differs from this one at a single base, so this may be a read error. The CDR3 runs 14 residues. V lost 3 bases to trimming and J lost 1 base, with 6 bases between them. The germline CDR1 and CDR2 sequences are SNHLY and FYNNEI. Study findings and constraints: The represented genetic and exposure-history diversity was limited by the small number of donors.

Assay runs were performed at deep level. Here immunoSEQ multiplex PCR was the method, and the copy in TCRdb shows in-frame clones only, minus some. Among hundreds of thousands of clones listed, about 79% were seen once. The receptor was isolated from a woman in her forties in good health. Some clones in this sample may be carry-over from other donors' samples. Sequencing used PBMCs. The genes are TRBV2 and TRBJ2-2, with no clear D. CDR3 protein: CASSDSRNTGELFF. The CDR3 DNA follows: TGTGCCAGCAGTGACTCCAGGAACACCGGGGAGCTGTTTTTT.